This T cell receptor beta chain was sequenced in a study of CD8 T cells in Susac syndrome. Study details: Within the group of sequenced Susac syndrome patients, five or six had active disease and 8 or 9 were in remission.

From blood CD8+ and CD4+ T cells, TCR beta sequences were generated. TEMRA cells were FACS-enriched, while CD8+ and CD4+ T cells were negatively isolated. RNA amounts of about 0.5 to 1 ug underwent reverse transcription with random hexamers. Amplification of TCR beta CDR3 across 54 Vbeta and 13 Jbeta was performed with immunoSEQ multiplex PCR. TCRdb processed the immunoSEQ multiplex PCR reads anew with MiXCR; each CDR3 protein has one entry. The sample holds 200,000 to 250,000 distinct CDR3 sequences, about 95% seen once. The CDR3 contains 15 residues. With 5 bases clipped from V and 2 bases from J, the junction kept 8 bases outside the gene matches.

The V and J genes are TRBV12-3 or TRBV12-4 and TRBJ1-2; the match to TRBD1 covers 7 bases. The sample was CD4+ T cells from PBMCs. This TCR was sampled from a human donor with Susac syndrome. CDR3 nucleotides: TGTGCCAGCAGTCCCGAGGGGGGACAGAACTATGGCTACACCTTC. It specifies CASSPEGGQNYGYTF.